A single sample gave rise to the 14 T cell receptor beta chains below, sequenced in a study of blood T cells in healthy people across ages. A second PCR of roughly 6 to 12 cycles used a sample-barcoded 5' primer and a J-beta primer mix. TCRdb analysed the 5' RACE reads with MiXCR anew, one entry per CDR3 protein. The repertoire has about 1,600,000 distinct CDR3 sequences, 42% of them found once; the top ten carry 7.9%. Sequencing was performed on blood. The receptors shown here come from a woman younger than 35 in good health.

A word on this clonotype: Germline and junction disagree at one end, which may indicate a read error. The rearrangement joins TRBV12-3 or TRBV12-4 to TRBJ2-1; weak D call: TRBD2 (6 bases). The J call may be mistaken, given a closer DNA end match to TRBJ2-7. The CDR3 loop spans 15 amino acids. This CDR3 is CTSSPGLSSYNEQYF. In DNA form, the CDR3 reads TGTACCAGCAGTCCGGGACTTAGCTCCTACAATGAGCAGTACTTC.

The chain joins TRBV20-1 to TRBJ2-5; TRBD2 matches 8 bases. Germline CDR1 DFQATT, CDR2 SNEGSKA (reference sequence). The CDR3 totals 14 residues. After removal of 0 bases from V and 6 bases from J, the junction contained 6 bases not matched to a gene. The CDR3 nucleotides read TGCAGTGCTAGAGACCGGGGGGGCCTCAAGACCCAGTACTTC. Translation: CSARDRGGLKTQYF.

V gene TRBV28 combines with J gene TRBJ1-2; D not resolved. The V and J ends lost 7 bases and 4 bases respectively, with 16 bases between them. This CDR3 contains 14 residues. Germline V gives CDR1 MDHEN, CDR2 SYDVKM. The CDR3: CASTISREGYGYTF. CDR3 nucleotides: TGTGCCAGCACAATCTCCCGAGAGGGCTATGGCTACACCTTC.

V gene TRBV10-3 combines with J gene TRBJ2-1; tentative D call: TRBD1 (6 bases). V was cut by 6 bases and J by 3 bases, with 15 bases left in between. Germline lookup yields CDR1 ENHRY and CDR2 SYGVKD. This CDR3 region has 15 residues. CDR3 residues: CAIRAQGVNYNEQFF. In DNA, the CDR3 is TGTGCCATCAGAGCACAGGGAGTAAACTACAATGAGCAGTTCTTC.

The chain links TRBV12-3 or TRBV12-4 to TRBJ1-2; D ambiguous. Trimming took off 2 bases at V and 7 bases at J, with 11 bases between the two ends. The length of the CDR3 is 13 residues. The DNA of the CDR3 is TGTGCCAGCAGTTTATGGAGCGGAAGTGGCTACACCTTC. Its protein product is CASSLWSGSGYTF.

The rearrangement uses TRBV27 and TRBJ2-1, with TRBD2 matching over 8 bases. The V gene end was trimmed by 5 bases and the J gene end by 5 bases; junction bases not matched to a gene: 5. The CDR3 extends over 14 amino acids. The germline gives CDR1 MNHEY, CDR2 SMNVEV (reference sequence). Written as DNA, the CDR3 is TGTGCCAGCAGTACTCCGGGACTAGACAATGAGCAGTTCTTC. As protein: CASSTPGLDNEQFF.

This clonotype was seen only a few times. This chain joins TRBV20-1 and TRBJ1-2, with D perhaps matching TRBD1 (5 bases). This CDR3 spans 12 amino acids. Trimming pared 0 bases from V and 7 bases from J, leaving 9 bases between. Germline V gene lookup returns CDR1 DFQATT and CDR2 SNEGSKA (reference sequence). CDR3 residues: CSARDWGSGYTF. In DNA, the CDR3 is TGCAGTGCTAGAGATTGGGGGTCTGGCTACACCTTC.

Turning to this clonotype: A read error may account for a junction end that differs from germline. The chain is built from TRBV30 and TRBJ2-2; TRBD1 aligns across 7 bases. CDR1 and CDR2 (germline): GTSNPN, SVGIG (reference sequence). The CDR3 spans 14 residues. The CDR3, as DNA: TGTGCCCGGAGTGCTGGGACAGACACCGGGGAGCTGTTTTTT. Protein: CARSAGTDTGELFF. The entire variable domain, with the rest obtained from reference TRBV30 and TRBJ2-2, is as follows: SQTIHQWPATLVQPVGSPLSLECTVEGTSNPNLYWYRQAAGRGLQLLFYSVGIGQISSEVPQNLSASRPQDRQFILSSKKLLLSDSGFYLCARSAGTDTGELFFGEGSRLTVL.

This clonotype has only a few counts. This chain connects TRBV6-1 to TRBJ2-7; possible D gene TRBD2, 6 bases. The V gene lost 4 bases and the J gene lost 2 bases, with 12 bases spanning the gap. The CDR3 has 14 amino acids. The germline gives CDR1 MNHNS, CDR2 SASEGT. CDR3 residues: CASSGTWGAYEQYF. CDR3 in DNA: TGTGCCAGCAGTGGGACTTGGGGGGCCTACGAGCAGTACTTC.

The chain uses TRBV5-1 and TRBJ2-1; D may match TRBD1 or TRBD2 (5 bases each). This CDR3 is 15 amino acids long. V was cut by 2 bases and J by 7 bases, with 16 bases left in between. Germline V gene data show CDR1 as SGHRS and CDR2 as YFSETQ. CDR3 nucleotide sequence: TGCGCCAGCAGCTTATTACAGGAACGAGGGAATGAGCAGTTCTTC. It encodes CASSLLQERGNEQFF. The whole variable domain, filled in from reference TRBV5-1 and TRBJ2-1, reads KAGVTQTPRYLIKTRGQQVTLSCSPISGHRSVSWYQQTPGQGLQFLFEYFSETQRNKGNFPGRFSGRQFSNSRSEMNVSTLELGDSALYLCASSLLQERGNEQFFGPGTRLTVL.

The rearrangement links TRBV5-1 to TRBJ2-3; tentative D call: TRBD2 (5 bases). The germline CDR1 and CDR2 sequences are SGHRS and YFSETQ. The ends were cut back, 6 bases at V and 0 bases at J, with 11 bases in the middle. The CDR3 extends over 14 amino acids. The CDR3 region is CASKRISSTDTQYF. The CDR3, as DNA: TGCGCCAGCAAGCGGATTAGTAGCACAGATACGCAGTATTTT. Combining the CDR3 with reference TRBV5-1 and TRBJ2-3 gives the whole variable domain KAGVTQTPRYLIKTRGQQVTLSCSPISGHRSVSWYQQTPGQGLQFLFEYFSETQRNKGNFPGRFSGRQFSNSRSEMNVSTLELGDSALYLCASKRISSTDTQYFGPGTRLTVL.

This chain joins TRBV3-1 and TRBJ2-5; maybe TRBD2 (6 bases). The CDR3 runs to 15 residues. Germline V lookup: CDR1 LGHDT, CDR2 YNNKEL (reference sequence). V was cut by 4 bases and J by 2 bases, with 14 bases left in between. CDR3 region: CASSLGAAGQETQYF. CDR3 nucleotides: TGTGCCAGCAGCCTTGGGGCGGCGGGGCAAGAGACCCAGTACTTC.

This clonotype was seen a handful of times. The chain carries TRBV7-6 and TRBJ2-5, with 7 positions matching TRBD2. The CDR3 runs to 15 residues. Trimming removed 3 bases from V and 3 bases from J; junction bases left unmatched: 7. The germline CDR1 and CDR2 sequences are SGHVS and FNYEAQ. CDR3 DNA sequence: TGTGCCAGCAGCTTGTGGGGGGGGATAGAAGAGACCCAGTACTTC. Its protein product is CASSLWGGIEETQYF.

The rearrangement joins TRBV7-6 to TRBJ2-2, with D possibly TRBD1 on 6 matching bases. The V gene lost 3 bases and the J gene lost 7 bases, with 21 bases spanning the gap. The CDR3 sequence is 17 residues long. Germline loops: CDR1 SGHVS, CDR2 FNYEAQ. CDR3 in DNA: TGTGCCAGCAGCTTGGGGGCGGACCCGCCCGGTATCGGGGAGCTGTTTTTT. Translating gives CASSLGADPPGIGELFF.